The clone carrying this T cell receptor (beta chain) came up once. The table came from immunoSEQ multiplex PCR; TCRdb's copy has only in-frame clones and leaves some out. Counted here are about 99,000 clones, around nine tenths occurring once; the ten biggest clones make up 0.75% to 0.95%. These data originate in a study of T cell changes during pregnancy in multiple sclerosis. This material consisted of peripheral blood, taken after pregnancy. This receptor was taken from a female donor with multiple sclerosis, enrolled in a pregnancy study.

The DNA for the CDR3 is TGTGCCAGTAGCCTGGACAGATACAATGAGCAGTTCTTC. Translation gives CASSLDRYNEQFF. The chain joins TRBV19 to TRBJ2-1, with D possibly being TRBD1 (6 bases). The germline V and J ends were trimmed by 6 bases and 4 bases, with 10 bases remaining between them. CDR3 length equals 13 residues. The V gene's germline CDR1 is LNHDA and CDR2 SQIVND (reference sequence).